The TCR beta chain described here comes from a study of spatial heterogeneity in lung cancer. Study-wide background: Correlation of TCR transcript counts in tumor regions with a T cell module score from matched bulk RNA-seq was strong. More than eight raw reads, on average, carried each unique TCR and UMI combination.

Single TCR cDNA molecules each had their own unique molecular identifier. MiXCR was run by TCRdb on the 5' RACE reads, yielding one entry per CDR3 protein. The data show roughly 18,000 distinct CDR3 sequences, 9.5% to 10% seen once. Study-wide results and caveats: Expanded intratumoral alpha and beta TCR counts tracked tumor mutation counts.

Germline trimming cut 5 bases from V and 0 bases from J; bases unmatched to any gene: 3. This CDR3 is built from 14 residues. Germline V lookup: CDR1 SGHVS, CDR2 FNYEAQ. Concerning this clonotype itself: Its specificity is unknown. This beta chain lies outside the target of a library built for alpha chains; its clone size means little.

Time point reported: sample taken at primary tumor resection. Unsorted whole RNA samples from tumor, nontumor lung or frozen PBMC were sequenced. The V gene is TRBV7-6, the J gene TRBJ1-2; 7 bases map to TRBD1. This TCR was sampled from a female donor with early-stage non-small cell lung cancer. Sequenced material: lung tumor tissue, taken at surgery. The CDR3 region has the DNA TGTGCCAGCAGCCCGGGACAGCCTAACTATGGCTACACCTTC. As protein: CASSPGQPNYGYTF. The variable domain in full, completed from reference TRBV7-6 and TRBJ1-2, reads GAGVSQSPRYKVTKRGQDVALRCDPISGHVSLYWYRQALGQGPEFLTYFNYEAQQDKSGLPNDRFSAERPEGSISTLTIQRTEQRDSAMYRCASSPGQPNYGYTFGSGTRLTVV.